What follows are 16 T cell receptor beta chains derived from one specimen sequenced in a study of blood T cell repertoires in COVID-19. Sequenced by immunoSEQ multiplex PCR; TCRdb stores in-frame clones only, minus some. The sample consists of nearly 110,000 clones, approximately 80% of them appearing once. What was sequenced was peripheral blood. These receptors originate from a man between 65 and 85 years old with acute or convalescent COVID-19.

CDR3 nucleotide sequence: TGTGCCAGCAGCATCCGGACAGGGAGGACCTACAATGAGCAGTTCTTC. It codes for CASSIRTGRTYNEQFF. The chain couples TRBV5-4 to TRBJ2-1; 8 nucleotides agree with TRBD1. There are 16 residues in the CDR3. Germline V CDR1 and CDR2: SGHNT, YYREEE (reference sequence). V gave up 4 bases and J gave up 2 bases; unmatched junction bases: 8.

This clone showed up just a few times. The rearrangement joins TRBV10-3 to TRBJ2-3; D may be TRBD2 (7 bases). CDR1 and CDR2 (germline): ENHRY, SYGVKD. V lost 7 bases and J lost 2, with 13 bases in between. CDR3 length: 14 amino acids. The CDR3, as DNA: TGTGCCATCACGAGGGGGGGGTACACAGATACGCAGTATTTT. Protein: CAITRGGYTDTQYF.

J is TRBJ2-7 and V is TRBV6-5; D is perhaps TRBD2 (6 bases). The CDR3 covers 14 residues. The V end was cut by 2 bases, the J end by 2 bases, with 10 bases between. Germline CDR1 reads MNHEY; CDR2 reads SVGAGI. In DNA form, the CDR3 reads TGTGCCAGCAGTTACCGGGGCGGGGCCTACGAGCAGTACTTC. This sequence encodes CASSYRGGAYEQYF.

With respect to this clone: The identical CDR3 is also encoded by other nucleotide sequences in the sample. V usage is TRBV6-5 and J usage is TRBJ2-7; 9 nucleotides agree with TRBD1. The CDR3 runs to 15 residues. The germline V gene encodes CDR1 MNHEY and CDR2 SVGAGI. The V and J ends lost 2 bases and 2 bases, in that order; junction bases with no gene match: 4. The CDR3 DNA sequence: TGTGCCAGCAGTTACGCGGGACAGGGAGCCTACGAGCAGTACTTC. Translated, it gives CASSYAGQGAYEQYF.

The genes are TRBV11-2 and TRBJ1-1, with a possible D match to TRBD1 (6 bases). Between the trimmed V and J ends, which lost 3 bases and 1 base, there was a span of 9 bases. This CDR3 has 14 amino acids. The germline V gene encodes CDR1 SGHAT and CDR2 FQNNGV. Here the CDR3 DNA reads TGTGCCAGCAGCTTCGCAGGGGCGAACACTGAAGCTTTCTTT. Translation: CASSFAGANTEAFF.

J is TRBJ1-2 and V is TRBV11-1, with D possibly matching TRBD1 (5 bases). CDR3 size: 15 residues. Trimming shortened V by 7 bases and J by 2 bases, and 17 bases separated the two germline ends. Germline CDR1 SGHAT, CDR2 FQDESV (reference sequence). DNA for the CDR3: TGTGCCAGCACCTCGGGTCGGAGGGGAAACTATGGCTACACCTTC. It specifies CASTSGRRGNYGYTF.

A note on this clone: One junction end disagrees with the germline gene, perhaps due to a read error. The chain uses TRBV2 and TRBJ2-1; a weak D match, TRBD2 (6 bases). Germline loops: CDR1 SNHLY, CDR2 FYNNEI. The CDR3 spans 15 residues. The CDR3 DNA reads TGTGCCAGCAGCGCTCCCCGGGACTCCCACAATGAGCAGTTCTTC. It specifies CASSAPRDSHNEQFF.

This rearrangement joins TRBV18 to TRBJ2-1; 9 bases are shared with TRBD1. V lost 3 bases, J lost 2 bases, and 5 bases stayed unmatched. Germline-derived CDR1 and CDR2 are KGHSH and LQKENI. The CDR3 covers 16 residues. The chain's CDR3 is CASSPGQGSAYNEQFF. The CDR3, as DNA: TGTGCCAGCTCACCCGGACAGGGGAGCGCCTACAATGAGCAGTTCTTC.

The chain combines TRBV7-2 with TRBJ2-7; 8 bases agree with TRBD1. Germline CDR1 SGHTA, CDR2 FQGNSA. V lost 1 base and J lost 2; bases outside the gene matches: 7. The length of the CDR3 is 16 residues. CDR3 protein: CASSLEVRDRPYEQYF. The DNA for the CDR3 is TGTGCCAGCAGCTTAGAGGTGAGGGACAGGCCCTACGAGCAGTACTTC.

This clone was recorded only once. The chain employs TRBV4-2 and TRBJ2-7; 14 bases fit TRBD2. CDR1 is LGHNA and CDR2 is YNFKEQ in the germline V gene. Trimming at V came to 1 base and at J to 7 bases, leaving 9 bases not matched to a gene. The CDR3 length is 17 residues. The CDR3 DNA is TGTGCCAGCAGCCAAGCCCTGGGACTAGCGGGGGTAGAAGAGCAGTACTTC. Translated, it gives CASSQALGLAGVEEQYF.

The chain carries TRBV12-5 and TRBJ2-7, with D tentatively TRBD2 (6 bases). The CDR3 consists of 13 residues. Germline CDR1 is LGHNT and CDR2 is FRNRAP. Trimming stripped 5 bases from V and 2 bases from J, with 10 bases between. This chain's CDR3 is CASGGDFAYEQYF. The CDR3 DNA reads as TGTGCTAGTGGTGGGGACTTCGCCTACGAGCAGTACTTC.

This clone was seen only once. Here the CDR3 reads CASSQGVPELAFF. For the CDR3, the DNA is TGTGCCAGCAGCCAAGGGGTGCCGGAGTTGGCTTTCTTT. The gene calls are TRBV3-1 (or the pseudogene TRBV3-2) and TRBJ1-1; D is uncertain. CDR3 size: 13 residues. Germline loops: CDR1 LGHDT, CDR2 YNNKEL (reference sequence). V lost 1 base to trimming and J lost 11 bases, with 14 bases between them.

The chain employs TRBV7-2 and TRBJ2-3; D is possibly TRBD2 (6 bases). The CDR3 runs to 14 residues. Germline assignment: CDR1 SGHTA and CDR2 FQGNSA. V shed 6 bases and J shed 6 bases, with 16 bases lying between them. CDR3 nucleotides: TGTGCCAGCAGTGCGAGACTAGGGTTTGATACGCAGTATTTT. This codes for CASSARLGFDTQYF.

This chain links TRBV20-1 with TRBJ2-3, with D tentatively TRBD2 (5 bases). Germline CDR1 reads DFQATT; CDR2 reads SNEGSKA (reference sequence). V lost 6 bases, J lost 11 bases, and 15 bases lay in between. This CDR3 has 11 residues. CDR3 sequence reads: CSANAGSQQYF. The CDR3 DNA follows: TGCAGTGCCAACGCGGGCTCACAGCAGTATTTT.

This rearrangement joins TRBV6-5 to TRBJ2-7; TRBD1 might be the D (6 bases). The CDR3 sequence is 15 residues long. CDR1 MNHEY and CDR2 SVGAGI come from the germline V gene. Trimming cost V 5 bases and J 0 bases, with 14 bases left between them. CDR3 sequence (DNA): TGTGCCAGCAGTAGGACAGTTTTCCGCTCCTACGAGCAGTACTTC. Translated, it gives CASSRTVFRSYEQYF.

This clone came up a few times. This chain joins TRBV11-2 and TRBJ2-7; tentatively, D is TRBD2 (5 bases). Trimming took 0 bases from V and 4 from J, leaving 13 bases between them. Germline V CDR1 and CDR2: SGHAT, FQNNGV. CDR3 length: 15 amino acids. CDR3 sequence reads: CASSLDPVTSYEQYF. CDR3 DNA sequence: TGTGCCAGCAGCTTAGATCCCGTTACTAGTTACGAGCAGTACTTC.